The entry below gives a single TCR beta chain sequence along with its context. Antigen unknown. TCRdb's copy holds only in-frame clones and misses some; the assay was immunoSEQ multiplex PCR. Of 66,000 or so clones listed, 75% to 85% are singletons. V was shortened by 1 base and J by 0 bases, with 10 bases between the two germline ends. The CDR3 has 16 residues. Germline loops: CDR1 SGHTA, CDR2 FQGNSA. This entry belongs to a study of T cell responses to AZD1222 COVID-19 vaccine. The study, taken as a whole, reports: A mostly white British donor set with more females was recruited, and clonal diversity was possibly underestimated.

The sequencing used peripheral blood, collected on day 0 of MenACWY control vaccination. The TCR comes from an adult in good health. The rearrangement uses TRBV7-2 and TRBJ1-5; no clear D. The chain's CDR3 is CASSLGVGYSNQPQHF. The CDR3 DNA reads as TGTGCCAGCAGCTTAGGGGTGGGCTATAGCAATCAGCCCCAGCATTTT.